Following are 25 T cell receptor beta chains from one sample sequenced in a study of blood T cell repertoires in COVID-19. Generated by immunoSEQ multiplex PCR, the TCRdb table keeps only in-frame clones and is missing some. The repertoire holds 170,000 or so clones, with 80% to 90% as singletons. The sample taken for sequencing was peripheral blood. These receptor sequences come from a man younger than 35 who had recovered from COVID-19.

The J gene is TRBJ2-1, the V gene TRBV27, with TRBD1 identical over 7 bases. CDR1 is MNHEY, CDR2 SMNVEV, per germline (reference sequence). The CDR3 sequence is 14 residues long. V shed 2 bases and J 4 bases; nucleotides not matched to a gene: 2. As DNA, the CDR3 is TGTGCCAGCAGTTTAAGGGGACAGTACAATGAGCAGTTCTTC. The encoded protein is CASSLRGQYNEQFF.

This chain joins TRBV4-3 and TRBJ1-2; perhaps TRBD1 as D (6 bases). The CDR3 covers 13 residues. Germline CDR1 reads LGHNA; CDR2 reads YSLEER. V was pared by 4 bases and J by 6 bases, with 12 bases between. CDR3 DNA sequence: TGCGCCAGCAGCCCCAGGGGTGACGATGGCTACACCTTC. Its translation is CASSPRGDDGYTF.

The DNA of the CDR3 is TGTGCCAGCAGGAACAGGGAGGGTGAAAAACTGTTTTTT. Translating it yields CASRNREGEKLFF. This chain links TRBV2 with TRBJ1-4, with D possibly TRBD1 on 6 matching bases. V dropped 6 bases and J dropped 7 bases, with 12 bases sitting between them. The V gene's germline CDR1 is SNHLY and CDR2 FYNNEI. The length of the CDR3 is 13 residues. Full variable domain (remainder filled in from reference TRBV2 and TRBJ1-4): EPEVTQTPSHQVTQMGQEVILRCVPISNHLYFYWYRQILGQKVEFLVSFYNNEISEKSEIFDDQFSVERPDGSNFTLKIRSTKLEDSAMYFCASRNREGEKLFFGSGTQLSVL.

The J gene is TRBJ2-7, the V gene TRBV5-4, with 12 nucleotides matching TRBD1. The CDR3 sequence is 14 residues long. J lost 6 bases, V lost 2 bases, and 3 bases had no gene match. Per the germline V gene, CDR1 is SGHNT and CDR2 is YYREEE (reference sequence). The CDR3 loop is CASSFGTGGLEQYF. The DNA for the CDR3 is TGTGCCAGCAGCTTCGGGACAGGGGGCCTCGAGCAGTACTTC. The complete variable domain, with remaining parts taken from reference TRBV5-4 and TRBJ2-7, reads ETGVTQSPTHLIKTRGQQVTLRCSSQSGHNTVSWYQQALGQGPQFIFQYYREEENGRGNFPPRFSGLQFPNYSSELNVNALELDDSALYLCASSFGTGGLEQYFGPGTRLTVT.

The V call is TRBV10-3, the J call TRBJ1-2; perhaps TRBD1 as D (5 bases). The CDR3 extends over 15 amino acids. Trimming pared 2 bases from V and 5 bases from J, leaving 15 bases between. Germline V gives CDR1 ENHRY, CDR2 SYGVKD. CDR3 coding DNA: TGTGCCATCAGTGAGAGTCGGGACTCTGGATATGGCTACACCTTC. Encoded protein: CAISESRDSGYGYTF.

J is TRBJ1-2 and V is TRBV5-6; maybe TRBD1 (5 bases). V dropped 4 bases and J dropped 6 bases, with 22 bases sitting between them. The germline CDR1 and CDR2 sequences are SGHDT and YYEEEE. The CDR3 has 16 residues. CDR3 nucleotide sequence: TGTGCCAGCAGCCAGCGGGACGCCTCTCAGGCGGATGGCTACACCTTC. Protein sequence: CASSQRDASQADGYTF.

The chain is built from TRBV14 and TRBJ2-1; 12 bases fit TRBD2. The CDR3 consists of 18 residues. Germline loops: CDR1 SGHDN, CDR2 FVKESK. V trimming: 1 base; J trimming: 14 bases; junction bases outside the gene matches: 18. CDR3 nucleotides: TGTGCCAGCAGCCAAGTTAGTCTGCTAGCGGGAGGGATTGGGTCCGAGTTCTTC. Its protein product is CASSQVSLLAGGIGSEFF.

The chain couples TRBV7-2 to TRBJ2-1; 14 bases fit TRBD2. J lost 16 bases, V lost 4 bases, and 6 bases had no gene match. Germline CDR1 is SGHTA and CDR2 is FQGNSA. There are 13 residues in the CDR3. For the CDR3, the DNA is TGTGCCAGCAGCTCAGGGACTAGCGGGAGCCGATTCTTC. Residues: CASSSGTSGSRFF.

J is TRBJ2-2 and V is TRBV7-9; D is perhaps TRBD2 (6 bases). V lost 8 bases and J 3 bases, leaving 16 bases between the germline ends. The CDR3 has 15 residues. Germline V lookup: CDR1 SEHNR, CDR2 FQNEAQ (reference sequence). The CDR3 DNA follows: TGTGCCAGCGCGGGATCCCTCCTCTACACCGGGGAGCTGTTTTTT. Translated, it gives CASAGSLLYTGELFF. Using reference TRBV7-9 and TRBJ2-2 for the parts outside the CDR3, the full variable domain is DTGVSQNPRHKITKRGQNVTFRCDPISEHNRLYWYRQTLGQGPEFLTYFQNEAQLEKSRLLSDRFSAERPKGSFSTLEIQRTEQGDSAMYLCASAGSLLYTGELFFGEGSRLTVL.

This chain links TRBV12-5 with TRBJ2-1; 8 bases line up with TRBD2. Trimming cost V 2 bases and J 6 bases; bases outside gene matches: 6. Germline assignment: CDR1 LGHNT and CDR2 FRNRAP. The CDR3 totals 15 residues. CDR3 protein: CASGLLSGRGNEQFF. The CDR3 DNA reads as TGTGCTAGTGGTTTGCTGAGCGGGAGAGGCAATGAGCAGTTCTTC.

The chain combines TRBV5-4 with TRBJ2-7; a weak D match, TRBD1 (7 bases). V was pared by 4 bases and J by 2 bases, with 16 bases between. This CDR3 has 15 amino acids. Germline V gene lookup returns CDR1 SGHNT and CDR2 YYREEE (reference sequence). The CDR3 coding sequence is TGTGCCAGCAGCATTCCTGCGGGACAGACCTACGAGCAGTACTTC. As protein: CASSIPAGQTYEQYF.

As DNA, the CDR3 is TGTGCCAGCAGTGACCTATTGGTTAATGAGCAGTTCTTC. Translated: CASSDLLVNEQFF. V usage is TRBV6-1 and J usage is TRBJ2-1; D call uncertain. The germline V and J ends were trimmed by 3 bases and 7 bases, with 10 bases remaining between them. Germline assignment: CDR1 MNHNS and CDR2 SASEGT. CDR3 length: 13 residues.

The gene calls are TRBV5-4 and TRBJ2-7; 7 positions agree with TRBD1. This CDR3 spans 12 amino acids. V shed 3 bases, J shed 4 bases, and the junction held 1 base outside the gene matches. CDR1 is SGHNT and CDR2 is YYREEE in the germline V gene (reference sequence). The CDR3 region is CASSSRGYEQYF. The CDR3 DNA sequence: TGTGCCAGCAGCTCCAGGGGGTACGAGCAGTACTTC.

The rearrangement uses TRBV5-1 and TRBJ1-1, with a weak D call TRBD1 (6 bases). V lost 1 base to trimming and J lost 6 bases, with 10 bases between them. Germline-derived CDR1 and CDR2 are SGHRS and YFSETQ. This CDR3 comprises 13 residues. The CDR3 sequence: CASSLQGQPEAFF. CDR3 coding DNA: TGCGCCAGCAGCTTGCAAGGACAGCCTGAAGCTTTCTTT.

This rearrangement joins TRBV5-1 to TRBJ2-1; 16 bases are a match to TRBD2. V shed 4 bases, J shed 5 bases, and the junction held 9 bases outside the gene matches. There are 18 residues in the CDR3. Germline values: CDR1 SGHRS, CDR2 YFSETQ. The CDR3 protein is CASSRLGTSGRANNEQFF. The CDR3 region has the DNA TGCGCCAGCAGCCGCCTCGGGACTAGCGGGAGGGCCAACAATGAGCAGTTCTTC.

CDR3 nucleotide sequence: TGTGCCAGCAGCTTGGTTAGCGGGAGGGACGAGCAGTACTTC. Protein: CASSLVSGRDEQYF. The rearrangement joins TRBV5-4 to TRBJ2-7; 11 nucleotides align to TRBD2. This CDR3 contains 14 residues. Germline V gene lookup returns CDR1 SGHNT and CDR2 YYREEE (reference sequence). With V trimmed by 0 bases and J by 5 bases, 1 base remained unmatched. Looking up the rest from reference TRBV5-4 and TRBJ2-7 gives the full variable domain: ETGVTQSPTHLIKTRGQQVTLRCSSQSGHNTVSWYQQALGQGPQFIFQYYREEENGRGNFPPRFSGLQFPNYSSELNVNALELDDSALYLCASSLVSGRDEQYFGPGTRLTVT.

In DNA, the CDR3 is TGTGCCAGCAGGAGCAACACCGGGACTATTCTATTCAATGAGCAGTTCTTC. Translation gives CASRSNTGTILFNEQFF. The J gene is TRBJ2-1, the V gene TRBV28, with 7 bases aligning to TRBD2. J gave up 6 bases and V 6 bases, and 17 bases lay outside the gene matches. This CDR3 is 17 amino acids long. Germline V gene lookup returns CDR1 MDHEN and CDR2 SYDVKM.

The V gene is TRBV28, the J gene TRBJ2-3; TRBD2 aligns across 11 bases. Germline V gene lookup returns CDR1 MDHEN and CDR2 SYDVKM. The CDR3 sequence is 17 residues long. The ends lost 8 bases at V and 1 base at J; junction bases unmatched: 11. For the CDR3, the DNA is TGTGCCAGCCGGACTAGCGGGCCCCATCAGGGCACAGATACGCAGTATTTT. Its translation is CASRTSGPHQGTDTQYF.

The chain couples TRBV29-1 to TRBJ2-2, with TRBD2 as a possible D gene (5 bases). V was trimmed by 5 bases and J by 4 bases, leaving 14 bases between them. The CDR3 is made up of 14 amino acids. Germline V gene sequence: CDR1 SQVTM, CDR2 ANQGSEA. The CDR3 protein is CSVYIGRLTGELFF. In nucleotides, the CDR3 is TGCAGCGTTTATATTGGGAGACTCACCGGGGAGCTGTTTTTT.

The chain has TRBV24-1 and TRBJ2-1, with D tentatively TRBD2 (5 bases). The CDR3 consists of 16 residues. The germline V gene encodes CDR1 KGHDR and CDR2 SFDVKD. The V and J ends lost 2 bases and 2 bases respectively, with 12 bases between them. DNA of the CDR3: TGTGCCACCAGTGATTCTCGCGGGTGGGCCTACAATGAGCAGTTCTTC. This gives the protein CATSDSRGWAYNEQFF.

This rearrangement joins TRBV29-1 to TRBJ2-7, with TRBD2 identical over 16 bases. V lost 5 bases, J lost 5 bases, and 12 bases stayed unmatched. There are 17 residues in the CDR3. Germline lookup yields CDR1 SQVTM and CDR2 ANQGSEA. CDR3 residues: CSVYGTSGRAGFDEQYF. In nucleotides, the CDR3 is TGCAGCGTTTACGGGACTAGCGGGAGGGCCGGGTTCGACGAGCAGTACTTC.

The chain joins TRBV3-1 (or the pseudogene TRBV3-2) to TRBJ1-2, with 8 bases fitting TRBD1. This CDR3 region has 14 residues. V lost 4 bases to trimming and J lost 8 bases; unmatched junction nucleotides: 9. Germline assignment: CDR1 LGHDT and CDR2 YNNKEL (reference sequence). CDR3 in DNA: TGTGCCAGCAGCCCCTACAGGGGGATAAGCGGCTACACCTTC. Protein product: CASSPYRGISGYTF.

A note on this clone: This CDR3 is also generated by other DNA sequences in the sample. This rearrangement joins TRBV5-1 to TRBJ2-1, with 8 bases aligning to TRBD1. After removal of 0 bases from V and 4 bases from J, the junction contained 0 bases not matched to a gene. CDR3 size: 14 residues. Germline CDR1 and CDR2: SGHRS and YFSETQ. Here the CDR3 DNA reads TGCGCCAGCAGCTTGGGGGACAGGTACAATGAGCAGTTCTTC. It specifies CASSLGDRYNEQFF.

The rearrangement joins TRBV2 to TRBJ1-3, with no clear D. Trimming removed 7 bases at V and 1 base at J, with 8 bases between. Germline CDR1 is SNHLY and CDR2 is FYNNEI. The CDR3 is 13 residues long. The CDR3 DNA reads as TGTGCCAGCATCGCGGATTCTGGAAACACCATATATTTT. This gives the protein CASIADSGNTIYF.

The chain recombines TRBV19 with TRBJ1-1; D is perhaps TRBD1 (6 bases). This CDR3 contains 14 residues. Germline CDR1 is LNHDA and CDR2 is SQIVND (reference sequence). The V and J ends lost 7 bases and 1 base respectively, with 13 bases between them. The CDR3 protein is CASMTGTTNTEAFF. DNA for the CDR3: TGTGCCAGTATGACCGGGACAACGAACACTGAAGCTTTCTTT.